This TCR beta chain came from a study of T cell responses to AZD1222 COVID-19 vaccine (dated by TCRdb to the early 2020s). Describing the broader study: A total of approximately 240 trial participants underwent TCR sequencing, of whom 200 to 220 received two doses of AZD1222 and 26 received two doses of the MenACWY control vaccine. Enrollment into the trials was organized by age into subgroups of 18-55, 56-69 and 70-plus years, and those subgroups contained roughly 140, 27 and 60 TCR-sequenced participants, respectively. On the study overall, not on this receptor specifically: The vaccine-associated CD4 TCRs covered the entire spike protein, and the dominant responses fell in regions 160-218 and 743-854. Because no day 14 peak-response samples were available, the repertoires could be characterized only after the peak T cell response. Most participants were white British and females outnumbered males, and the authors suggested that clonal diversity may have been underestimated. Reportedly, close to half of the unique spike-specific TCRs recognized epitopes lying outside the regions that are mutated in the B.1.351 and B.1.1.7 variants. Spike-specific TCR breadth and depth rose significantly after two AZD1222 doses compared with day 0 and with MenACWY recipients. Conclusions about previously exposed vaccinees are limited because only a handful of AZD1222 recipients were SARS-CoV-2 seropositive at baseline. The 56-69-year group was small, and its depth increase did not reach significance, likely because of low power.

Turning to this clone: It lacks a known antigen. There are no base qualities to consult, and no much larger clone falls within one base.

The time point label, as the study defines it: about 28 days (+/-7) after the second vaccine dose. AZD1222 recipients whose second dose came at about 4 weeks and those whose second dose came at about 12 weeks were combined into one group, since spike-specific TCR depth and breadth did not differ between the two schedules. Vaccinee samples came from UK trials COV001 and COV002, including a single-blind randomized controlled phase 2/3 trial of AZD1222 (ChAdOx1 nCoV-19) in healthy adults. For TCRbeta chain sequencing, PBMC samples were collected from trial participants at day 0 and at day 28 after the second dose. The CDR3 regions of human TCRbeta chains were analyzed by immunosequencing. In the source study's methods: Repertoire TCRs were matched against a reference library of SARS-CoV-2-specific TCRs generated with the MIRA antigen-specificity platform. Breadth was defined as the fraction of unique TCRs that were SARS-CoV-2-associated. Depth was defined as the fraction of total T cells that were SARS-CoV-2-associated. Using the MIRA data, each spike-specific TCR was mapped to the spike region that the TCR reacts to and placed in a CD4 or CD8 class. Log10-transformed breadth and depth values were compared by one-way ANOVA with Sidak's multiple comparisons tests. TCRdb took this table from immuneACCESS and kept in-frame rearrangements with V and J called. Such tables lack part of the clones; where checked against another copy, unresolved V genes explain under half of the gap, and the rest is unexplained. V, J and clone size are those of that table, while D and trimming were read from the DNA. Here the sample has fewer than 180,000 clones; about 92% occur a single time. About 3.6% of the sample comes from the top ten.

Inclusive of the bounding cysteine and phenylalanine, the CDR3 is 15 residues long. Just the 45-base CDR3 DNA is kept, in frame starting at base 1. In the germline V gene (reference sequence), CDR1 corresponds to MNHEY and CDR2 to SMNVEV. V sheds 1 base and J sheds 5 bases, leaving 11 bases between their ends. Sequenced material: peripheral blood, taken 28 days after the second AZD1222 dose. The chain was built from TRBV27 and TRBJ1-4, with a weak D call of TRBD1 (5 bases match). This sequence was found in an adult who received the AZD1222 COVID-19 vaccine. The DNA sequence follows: TGTGCCAGCAGTTTATGGGGCAGTGGAAATGAAAAACTGTTTTTT. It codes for CASSLWGSGNEKLFF.